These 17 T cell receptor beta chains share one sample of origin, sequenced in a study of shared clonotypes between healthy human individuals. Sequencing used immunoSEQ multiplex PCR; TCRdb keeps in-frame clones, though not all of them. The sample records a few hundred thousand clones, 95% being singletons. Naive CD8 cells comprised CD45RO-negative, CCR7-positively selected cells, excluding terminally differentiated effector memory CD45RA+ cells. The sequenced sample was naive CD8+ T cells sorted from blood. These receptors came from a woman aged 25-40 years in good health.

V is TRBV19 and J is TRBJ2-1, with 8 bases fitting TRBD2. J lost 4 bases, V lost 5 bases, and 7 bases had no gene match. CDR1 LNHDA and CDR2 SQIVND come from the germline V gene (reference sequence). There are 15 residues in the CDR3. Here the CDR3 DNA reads TGTGCCAGTAGTGTTGGGACTAGAGGATACAATGAGCAGTTCTTC. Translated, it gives CASSVGTRGYNEQFF.

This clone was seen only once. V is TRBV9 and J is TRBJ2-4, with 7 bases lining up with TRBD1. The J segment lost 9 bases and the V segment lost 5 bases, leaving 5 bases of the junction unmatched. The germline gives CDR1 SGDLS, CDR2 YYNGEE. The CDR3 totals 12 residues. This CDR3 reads CASSAPGGIQYF. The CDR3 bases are TGTGCCAGCAGTGCCCCAGGGGGCATTCAGTACTTC.

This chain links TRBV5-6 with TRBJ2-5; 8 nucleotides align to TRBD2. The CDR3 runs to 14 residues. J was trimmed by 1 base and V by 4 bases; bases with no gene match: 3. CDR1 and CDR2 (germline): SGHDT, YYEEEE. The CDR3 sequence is CASSRTSGQETQYF. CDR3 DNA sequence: TGTGCCAGCAGCCGTACTAGCGGCCAAGAGACCCAGTACTTC. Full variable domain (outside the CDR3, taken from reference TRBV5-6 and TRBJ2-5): DAGVTQSPTHLIKTRGQQVTLRCSPKSGHDTVSWYQQALGQGPQFIFQYYEEEERQRGNFPDRFSGHQFPNYSSELNVNALLLGDSALYLCASSRTSGQETQYFGPGTRLLVL.

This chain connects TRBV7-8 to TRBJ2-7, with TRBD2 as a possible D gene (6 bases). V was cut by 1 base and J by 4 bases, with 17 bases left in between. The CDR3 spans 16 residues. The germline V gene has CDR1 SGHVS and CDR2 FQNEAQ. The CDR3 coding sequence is TGTGCCAGCAGCTTAGGGGGTCCAGCGGGCCAATACGAGCAGTACTTC. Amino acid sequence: CASSLGGPAGQYEQYF.

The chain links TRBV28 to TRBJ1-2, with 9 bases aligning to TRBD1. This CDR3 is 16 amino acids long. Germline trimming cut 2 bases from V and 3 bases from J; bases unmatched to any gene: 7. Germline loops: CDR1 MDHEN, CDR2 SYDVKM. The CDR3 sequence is CASSLGWDRDDYGYTF. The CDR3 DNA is TGTGCCAGCAGTTTAGGGTGGGACAGGGATGACTATGGCTACACCTTC.

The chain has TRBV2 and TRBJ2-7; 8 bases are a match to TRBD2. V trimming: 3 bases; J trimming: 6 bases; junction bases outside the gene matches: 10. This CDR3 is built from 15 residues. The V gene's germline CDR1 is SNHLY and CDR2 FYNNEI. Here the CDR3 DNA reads TGTGCCAGCAGTGATGGCGGGAGGAGTAGGGGCGAGCAGTACTTC. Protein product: CASSDGGRSRGEQYF.

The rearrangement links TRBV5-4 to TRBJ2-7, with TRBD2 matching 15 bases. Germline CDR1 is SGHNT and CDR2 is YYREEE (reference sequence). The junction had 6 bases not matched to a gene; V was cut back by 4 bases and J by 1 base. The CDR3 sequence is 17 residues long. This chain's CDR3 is CASSRGLAGGRSYEQYF. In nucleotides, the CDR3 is TGTGCCAGCAGCCGAGGACTAGCGGGAGGGCGTTCCTACGAGCAGTACTTC.

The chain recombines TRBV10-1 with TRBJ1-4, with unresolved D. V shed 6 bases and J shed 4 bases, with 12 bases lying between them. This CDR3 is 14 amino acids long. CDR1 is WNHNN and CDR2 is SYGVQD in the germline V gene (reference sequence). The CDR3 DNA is TGCGCCAGCAGCCACCGGGCCCTTAATGAAAAACTGTTTTTT. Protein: CASSHRALNEKLFF.

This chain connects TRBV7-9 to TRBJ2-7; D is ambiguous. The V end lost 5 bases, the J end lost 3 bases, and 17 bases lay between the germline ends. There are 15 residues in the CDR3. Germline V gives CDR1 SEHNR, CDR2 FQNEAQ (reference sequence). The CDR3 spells CASSPPDSGLYEQYF. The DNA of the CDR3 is TGTGCCAGCAGCCCGCCGGATTCTGGGCTCTACGAGCAGTACTTC.

The CDR3 DNA is TGTGCCAGCAGCTTATTCACAGATACGCAGTATTTT. This gives the protein CASSLFTDTQYF. This chain uses TRBV13 with TRBJ2-3; D is unresolved. From germline, CDR1 is PRHDT and CDR2 FYEKMQ (reference sequence). The V gene lost 2 bases and the J gene lost 2 bases, with 2 bases spanning the gap. The CDR3 runs 12 residues.

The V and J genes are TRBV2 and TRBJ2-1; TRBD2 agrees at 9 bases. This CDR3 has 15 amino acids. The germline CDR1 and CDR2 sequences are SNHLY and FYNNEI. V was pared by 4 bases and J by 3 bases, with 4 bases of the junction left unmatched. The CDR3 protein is CASSVRLADYNEQFF. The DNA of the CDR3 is TGTGCCAGCAGTGTTAGACTAGCGGACTACAATGAGCAGTTCTTC.

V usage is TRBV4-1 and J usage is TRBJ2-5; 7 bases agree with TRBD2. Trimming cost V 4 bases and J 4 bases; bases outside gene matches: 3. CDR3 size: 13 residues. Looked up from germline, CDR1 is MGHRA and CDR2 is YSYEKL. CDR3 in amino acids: CASSRVAGETQYF. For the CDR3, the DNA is TGCGCCAGCAGCCGAGTAGCGGGAGAGACCCAGTACTTC.

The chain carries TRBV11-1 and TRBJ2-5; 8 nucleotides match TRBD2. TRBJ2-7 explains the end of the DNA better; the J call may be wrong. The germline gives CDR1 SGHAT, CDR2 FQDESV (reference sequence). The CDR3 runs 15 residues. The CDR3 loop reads CASSVDSGNSYEQYF. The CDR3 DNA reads TGTGCCAGCAGCGTTGATAGCGGGAACTCCTACGAGCAGTACTTC.

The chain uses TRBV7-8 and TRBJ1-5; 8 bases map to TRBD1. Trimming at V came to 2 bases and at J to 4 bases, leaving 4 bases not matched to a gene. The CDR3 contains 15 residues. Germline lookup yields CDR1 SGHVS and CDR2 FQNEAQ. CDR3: CASSLLQGENQPQHF. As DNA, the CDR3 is TGTGCCAGCAGCTTACTACAGGGGGAGAATCAGCCCCAGCATTTT.

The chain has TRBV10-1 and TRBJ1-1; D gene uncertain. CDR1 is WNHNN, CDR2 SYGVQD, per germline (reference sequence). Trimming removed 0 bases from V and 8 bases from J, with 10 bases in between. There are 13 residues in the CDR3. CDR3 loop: CASSESRAGEAFF. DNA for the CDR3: TGCGCCAGCAGTGAGTCTAGGGCAGGCGAAGCTTTCTTT.

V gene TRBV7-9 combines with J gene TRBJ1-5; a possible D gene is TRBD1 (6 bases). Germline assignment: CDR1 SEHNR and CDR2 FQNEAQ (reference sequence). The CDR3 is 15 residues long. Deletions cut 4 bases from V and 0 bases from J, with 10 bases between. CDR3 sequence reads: CASSSGQSSNQPQHF. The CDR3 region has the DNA TGTGCCAGCAGCTCCGGACAGTCTAGCAATCAGCCCCAGCATTTT.

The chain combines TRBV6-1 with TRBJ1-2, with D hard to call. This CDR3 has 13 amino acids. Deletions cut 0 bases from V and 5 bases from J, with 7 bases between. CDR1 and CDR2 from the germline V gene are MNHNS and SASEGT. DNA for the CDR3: TGTGCCAGCAGTGAAGCACCGGCATATGGCTACACCTTC. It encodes CASSEAPAYGYTF.